The entry below gives a single T cell receptor (beta chain) sequence along with its context. Its cognate antigen is unknown. The assay was immunoSEQ multiplex PCR, and TCRdb's table has in-frame clones only and misses some. The repertoire holds around 1.5 million clones, with under 99% as singletons. This record comes from a study of shared clonotypes between healthy human individuals. Germline assignment: CDR1 SGHKS and CDR2 YYEKEE (reference sequence). The V end lost 3 bases, the J end lost 3 bases, and 12 bases lay between the germline ends. There are 14 residues in the CDR3. Points from the study as a whole: Shared clonotypes: about 5% naive CD4, around 3.4% naive CD8, about 2.4% memory CD4, approximately 0.4% memory CD8.

Free of recent acute infections or vaccinations, the donors were healthy HIV-negative adults. All donors were Caucasian adults living in Nashville, Tennessee. Into CD45RA+ naive and CD45RA-negative memory subsets, the CD4+ cells were split. This chain connects TRBV5-5 to TRBJ1-1; D gene ambiguous. Material: naive CD4+ T cells sorted from blood. Subset given: CD45RA+ positively selected. This clonotype was obtained from a man under 40 in good health. CDR3 in amino acids: CASSSTPRYTEAFF. CDR3 DNA sequence: TGTGCCAGCAGCTCCACCCCGCGCTACACTGAAGCTTTCTTT.